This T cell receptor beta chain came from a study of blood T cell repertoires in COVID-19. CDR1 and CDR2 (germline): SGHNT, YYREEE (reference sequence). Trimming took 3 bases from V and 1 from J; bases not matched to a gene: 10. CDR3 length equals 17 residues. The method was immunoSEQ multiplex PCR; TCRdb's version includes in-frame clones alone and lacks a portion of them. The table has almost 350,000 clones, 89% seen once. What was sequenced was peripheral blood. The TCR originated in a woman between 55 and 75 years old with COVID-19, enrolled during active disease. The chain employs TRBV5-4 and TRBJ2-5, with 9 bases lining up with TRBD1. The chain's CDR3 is CASSSPGTGRRQETQYF. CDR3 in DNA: TGTGCCAGCAGCTCCCCCGGGACAGGGCGACGCCAAGAGACCCAGTACTTC. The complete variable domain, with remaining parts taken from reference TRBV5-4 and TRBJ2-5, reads ETGVTQSPTHLIKTRGQQVTLRCSSQSGHNTVSWYQQALGQGPQFIFQYYREEENGRGNFPPRFSGLQFPNYSSELNVNALELDDSALYLCASSSPGTGRRQETQYFGPGTRLLVL.